Listed below are T cell receptor beta chains from one sample, sequenced in a study of OX40 agonist ivuxolimab in advanced cancers. Profiling relied on immunoSEQ multiplex PCR, and the TCRdb table lists in-frame clones only, not all of them. The sample has 81,000 or so clones; around 89% are singletons. Sequencing used CD4+ or CD8+ T cells sorted from blood, obtained in a trial of the OX40 agonist ivuxolimab. These receptors were taken from an adult with an advanced solid tumor such as melanoma, head and neck, liver or kidney cancer. CDR3s include the opening cysteine and the closing phenylalanine or tryptophan. Each record gives: V gene, CDR3 protein.

V: TRBV18; CDR3: CASSPLRGLRGYTF
V: TRBV5-1; CDR3: CASSPLTETDTQYF
V: TRBV6-1; CDR3: CASSPGTHDPNEQFF
V: TRBV5-1; CDR3: CASSLRGGEIEKLFF
V: TRBV29-1; CDR3: CSVGQGAGNQPQHF
V: TRBV29-1; CDR3: CSSDDLYGYTF
V: TRBV11-2; CDR3: CASSLGGYGYTF
V: TRBV15; CDR3: CATSRDLGWTGELFF
V: TRBV6-4; CDR3: CASSPVGVDTDTQYF
V: TRBV9; CDR3: CASSVSGQNYEQYF
V: TRBV7-2; CDR3: CASSKSPGQGDEKLFF
V: TRBV18; CDR3: CASSPGQGMAVGYTF
V: TRBV27; CDR3: CASSLRAHDLNSNQPQHF
V: TRBV5-1; CDR3: CASRAPGDTQYF
V: TRBV9; CDR3: CASSPGQGFGTQYF
V: TRBV9; CDR3: CASSSSGTGGGEFF